These T cell receptor beta chains were read from a single sample in a study of blood T cell repertoires in COVID-19. Measured with immunoSEQ multiplex PCR; TCRdb has only the in-frame clones, and not every one. The profile shows 230,000 or so clones, 70% to 90% of them singletons. The sequencing input was PBMCs or T cells enriched from blood (not recorded which). These receptors originate from a woman in her forties or fifties who had been exposed to COVID-19. Both conserved end residues are part of each CDR3. The D gene is left open where the match is weak. Clone size, where shown, is once, few, many, or a class for clones that have expanded.

j_gene,v_gene,abundance,d_gene,CDR3nt,CDR3aa
TRBJ1-1,TRBV7-2,NA,NA,TGTGCCAGCAGCTTAGACCGGGGGTACACTGAAGCTTTCTTT,CASSLDRGYTEAFF
TRBJ2-7,TRBV29-1,NA,NA,TGCAGCGTTGAATCGGCCTACGAGCAGTACTTC,CSVESAYEQYF
TRBJ1-2,TRBV30,NA,NA,TGTGCCTCCTTTGGAGGGCTTGGAGGCTACACCTTC,CASFGGLGGYTF
TRBJ1-1,TRBV5-4,NA,TRBD1,TGTGCCAGCAGCCCATACGGACAGGCGGTCACTGAAGCTTTCTTT,CASSPYGQAVTEAFF
TRBJ1-2,TRBV27,many,NA,TGTGCCAGCAGTCCATCCGTGGAGGGGATTAGGTATGGCTACACCTTC,CASSPSVEGIRYGYTF
TRBJ2-5,TRBV2,NA,TRBD2,TGTGCCAGCAGTGGGCCCGGGGGGGAGGCCATGAGGACCCAGTACTTC,CASSGPGGEAMRTQYF
TRBJ2-1,TRBV11-2,NA,TRBD2,TGTGCCAGCAGACTAGCGGGGCCCTACAATGAGCAGTTCTTC,CASRLAGPYNEQFF
TRBJ2-3,TRBV5-1,NA,NA,TGCGCCAGCAGCCCGTTTCTAGCATCAGAAACAGATACGCAGTATTTT,CASSPFLASETDTQYF
TRBJ1-1,TRBV29-1,NA,NA,TGCAGCGTTGAAGGGACAGCGAACACTGAAGCTTTCTTT,CSVEGTANTEAFF
TRBJ2-7,TRBV7-2,NA,TRBD1,TGTGCCAGCGCAAAGGACAGGGCCTACGAGCAGTACTTC,CASAKDRAYEQYF
TRBJ2-7,TRBV14,NA,TRBD2,TGTGCCAGCAGCCAAGAATGGGCAGGGAGGGTTAGGTACTTC,CASSQEWAGRVRYF
TRBJ2-1,TRBV18,NA,TRBD1,TGTGCCAGCTCCCCACGGATGGACAGGGGACCCTACAATGAGCAGTTCTTC,CASSPRMDRGPYNEQFF
TRBJ2-5,TRBV2,NA,NA,TGTGCCAGCACCCCATCTGGCACCCTTGGCGAGACCCAGTACTTC,CASTPSGTLGETQYF
TRBJ1-6,TRBV4-2,NA,NA,TGTGCCAGCAGCCCAAATGTAGATTCACCCCTCCACTTT,CASSPNVDSPLHF
TRBJ2-2,TRBV29-1,once,NA,TGCAGCGTTGATCCGCGGGGCACCGGGGAGCTGTTTTTT,CSVDPRGTGELFF
TRBJ2-1,TRBV2,NA,TRBD2,TGTGCCAGCAGCGGGGGGGCCGAGGAGTTCTTC,CASSGGAEEFF
TRBJ1-4,TRBV28,NA,NA,TGTGCCAGCAGTTCATCTGGGGGCGTGGAAAAACTGTTTTTT,CASSSSGGVEKLFF
TRBJ2-5,TRBV11-2,few,NA,TGTGCCAGCAGCAGAGGGGGTCAAGAGACCCAGTACTTC,CASSRGGQETQYF
TRBJ1-1,TRBV7-9,few,NA,TGTGCCAGCCGCACAGGGAACACTGAAGCTTTCTTT,CASRTGNTEAFF
TRBJ2-1,TRBV29-1,once,NA,TGCAGCGTCGCTGTAGGGGGTATAGGGGGTGGTGAGCAGTTCTTC,CSVAVGGIGGGEQFF
TRBJ1-1,TRBV29-1,NA,NA,TGCAGCGTGTCCCCCGGAGGTTTGAACACTGAAGCTTTCTTT,CSVSPGGLNTEAFF
TRBJ1-1,TRBV18,NA,TRBD1,TGTGCCAGCTCACTAAAAACAGGGGTAGCTTTCTTT,CASSLKTGVAFF
TRBJ1-2,TRBV5-4,NA,NA,TGTGCCAGCAGCCTCCGGGCCTCGGGGGACTATGGCTACACCTTC,CASSLRASGDYGYTF
TRBJ1-6,TRBV5-4,NA,NA,TGTGCCAGCAGCGGAGGACAGTGGAATTCACCCCTCCACTTT,CASSGGQWNSPLHF
TRBJ1-2,TRBV7-2,NA,TRBD1,TGTGCCAGCAGTTTCGGGACAGGCTATGGCTACACCTTC,CASSFGTGYGYTF
TRBJ1-2,TRBV3-1/TRBV3-2,NA,TRBD1,TGTGCCAGCAATACAGGGGCGGGGGGCTACACCTTC,CASNTGAGGYTF
TRBJ2-3,TRBV9,NA,TRBD2,TGTGCCAGCAGCGTAGCTAAGGCGGGGGAGGCAGATACGCAGTATTTT,CASSVAKAGEADTQYF
TRBJ2-3,TRBV6-5,NA,TRBD1,TGTGCCAGCAGCCCGGGACAGGGCCGCACAGATACGCAGTATTTT,CASSPGQGRTDTQYF